The 6 T cell receptor beta chains in this list originate from one sample, sequenced in a study of T cells in Graves' hyperthyroidism and ophthalmopathy. RNA transcripts served as the template for amplifying TCR beta CDR3 regions. HTBI primers drove first-round RT-PCR of the TCR CDR3. TCRdb independently ran MiXCR on the multiplex PCR reads; one entry per CDR3 protein. The sample lists roughly 380,000 distinct CDR3 sequences, approximately 14% seen once, with 8% to 13% in the top ten. The sequencing sample was made of blood. The receptors originated from a woman aged 60-75 years with Graves' hyperthyroidism.

The rearrangement uses TRBV3-1 and TRBJ1-2, with 8 positions matching TRBD1. The ends lost 4 bases at V and 2 bases at J; junction bases unmatched: 9. The CDR3 spans 16 residues. Germline assignment: CDR1 LGHDT and CDR2 YNNKEL (reference sequence). CDR3 amino acids: CASSRAGTGANYGYTF. CDR3 bases: TGTGCCAGCAGCCGAGCGGGGACAGGCGCAAACTATGGCTACACCTTC.

This clonotype was counted only a few times. This chain uses TRBV19 with TRBJ2-7; D gene unclear. With 9 bases removed from V and 3 bases from J, the gap between germline ends came to 15 bases. The CDR3 covers 13 residues. Germline assignment: CDR1 LNHDA and CDR2 SQIVND (reference sequence). CDR3 residues: CARERGYFYEQYF. As DNA, the CDR3 is TGTGCCAGAGAACGCGGCTATTTCTACGAGCAGTACTTC.

The table lists this clonotype with many counts. The J gene is TRBJ2-5, the V gene TRBV19; D unresolved. CDR3 size: 16 residues. CDR1 and CDR2 (germline): LNHDA, SQIVND (reference sequence). V was clipped by 3 bases and J by 3 bases, with 17 bases between them. CDR3 bases: TGTGCCAGTAGTATGGGCCAACCCAATCGAAAAGAGACCCAGTACTTC. Protein product: CASSMGQPNRKETQYF.

The chain employs TRBV10-3 and TRBJ2-7; perhaps TRBD1 as D (6 bases). CDR3 length: 16 amino acids. Germline V gene lookup returns CDR1 ENHRY and CDR2 SYGVKD. V gave up 0 bases and J gave up 5 bases, with 17 bases separating them. CDR3 region: CAISESTGGGRDEQYF. The CDR3 nucleotides are TGTGCCATCAGTGAGTCGACAGGAGGAGGCCGGGACGAGCAGTACTTC.

This clonotype occurred a few times. The rearrangement joins TRBV5-6 to TRBJ1-5; D might be TRBD1 (6 bases). In germline, CDR1 is SGHDT, CDR2 YYEEEE. This CDR3 has 18 residues. V was clipped by 3 bases and J by 2 bases, with 21 bases between them. Written as DNA, the CDR3 is TGTGCCAGCAGCTCGTGGGGTTCGGGGGGCTGGGGCAATCAGCCCCAGCATTTT. Amino acid sequence: CASSSWGSGGWGNQPQHF.

V is TRBV28 and J is TRBJ1-1; D is possibly TRBD1 (6 bases). V was pared by 4 bases and J by 8 bases, with 11 bases between. This CDR3 has 12 amino acids. In germline, CDR1 is MDHEN, CDR2 SYDVKM. The CDR3 DNA follows: TGTGCCAGCAGTTCAACAGGGAGGGAAGCTTTCTTT. As protein: CASSSTGREAFF. Filled out from reference TRBV28 and TRBJ1-1, the complete variable domain reads DVKVTQSSRYLVKRTGEKVFLECVQDMDHENMFWYRQDPGLGLRLIYFSYDVKMKEKGDIPEGYSVSREKKERFSLILESASTNQTSMYLCASSSTGREAFFGQGTRLTVV.